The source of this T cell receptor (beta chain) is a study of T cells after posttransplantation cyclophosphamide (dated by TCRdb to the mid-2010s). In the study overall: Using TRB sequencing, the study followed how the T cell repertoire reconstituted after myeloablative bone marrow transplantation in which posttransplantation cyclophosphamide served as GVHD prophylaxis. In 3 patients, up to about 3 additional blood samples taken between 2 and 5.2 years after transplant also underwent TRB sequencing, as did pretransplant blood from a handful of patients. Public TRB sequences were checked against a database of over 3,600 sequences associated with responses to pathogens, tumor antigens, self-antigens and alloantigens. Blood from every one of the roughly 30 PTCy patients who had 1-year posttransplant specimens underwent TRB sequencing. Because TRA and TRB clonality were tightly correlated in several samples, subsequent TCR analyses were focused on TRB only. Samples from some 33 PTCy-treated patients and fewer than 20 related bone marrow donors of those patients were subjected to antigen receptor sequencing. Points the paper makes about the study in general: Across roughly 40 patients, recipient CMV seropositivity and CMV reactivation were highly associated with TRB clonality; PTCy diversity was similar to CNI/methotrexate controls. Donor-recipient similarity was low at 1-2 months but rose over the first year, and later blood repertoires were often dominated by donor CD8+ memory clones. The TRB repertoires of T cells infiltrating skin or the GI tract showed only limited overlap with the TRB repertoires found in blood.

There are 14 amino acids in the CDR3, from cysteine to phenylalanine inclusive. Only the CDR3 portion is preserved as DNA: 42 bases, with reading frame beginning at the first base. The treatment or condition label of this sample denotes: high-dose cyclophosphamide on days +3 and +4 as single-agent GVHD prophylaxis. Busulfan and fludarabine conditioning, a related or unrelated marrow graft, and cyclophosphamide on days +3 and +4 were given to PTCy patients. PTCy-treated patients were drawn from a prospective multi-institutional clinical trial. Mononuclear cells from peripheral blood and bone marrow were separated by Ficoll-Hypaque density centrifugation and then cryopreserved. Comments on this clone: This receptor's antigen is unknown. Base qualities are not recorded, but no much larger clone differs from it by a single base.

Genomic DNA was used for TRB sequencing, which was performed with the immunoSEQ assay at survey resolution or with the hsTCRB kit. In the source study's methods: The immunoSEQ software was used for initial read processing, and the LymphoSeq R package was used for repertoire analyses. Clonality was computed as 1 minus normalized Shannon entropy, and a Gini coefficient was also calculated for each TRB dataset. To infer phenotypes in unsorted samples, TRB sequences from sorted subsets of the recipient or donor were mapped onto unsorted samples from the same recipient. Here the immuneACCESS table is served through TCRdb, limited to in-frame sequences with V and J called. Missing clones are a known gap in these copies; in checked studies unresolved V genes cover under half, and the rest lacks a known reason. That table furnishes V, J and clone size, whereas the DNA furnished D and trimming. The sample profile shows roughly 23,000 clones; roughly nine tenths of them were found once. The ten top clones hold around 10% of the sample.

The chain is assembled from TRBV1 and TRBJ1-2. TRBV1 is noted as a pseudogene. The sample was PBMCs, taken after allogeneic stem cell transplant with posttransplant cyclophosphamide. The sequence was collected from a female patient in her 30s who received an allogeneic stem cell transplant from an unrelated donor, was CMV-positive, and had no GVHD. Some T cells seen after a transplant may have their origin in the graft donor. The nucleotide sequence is TGCACCAGCAGCCAAGGTCGCCGGGGCTATGGCTACACCTTC. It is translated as CTSSQGRRGYGYTF.